This TCR beta chain was captured by sequencing in a study of T cell responses to AZD1222 COVID-19 vaccine. In regard to this clone: The target antigen is unknown.

The method was immunoSEQ multiplex PCR; TCRdb's version includes in-frame clones alone and lacks a portion of them. The sample totals over 120,000 clones; its top ten clones hold 2% to 2.5%. Study results and caveats: Recipients of AZD1222 seropositive at baseline numbered only 5 or 6. White British people made up most donors, females outnumbered males, and clonal diversity was possibly underestimated. Spike was spanned by vaccine-associated CD4 TCRs, which were dominant at 160-218 and 743-854.

V lost 3 bases to trimming and J lost 5 bases, with 9 bases between them. The CDR3 has 13 residues. Germline lookup yields CDR1 LNHNV and CDR2 YYDKDF (reference sequence). The chain couples TRBV15 to TRBJ2-3; the D is unclear. The sequence was collected from an adult in good health. Sequenced sample: peripheral blood. DNA for the CDR3: TGTGCCACCAGCAGTAACGCGGTAGATACGCAGTATTTT. It specifies CATSSNAVDTQYF.